This T cell receptor beta chain was captured in a study of blood T cell repertoires in COVID-19. About the study: Acute-phase and convalescent COVID-19 samples originated in the United States, Italy and Spain. T cells, B-cell-depleted T cells, or PBMCs supplied cDNA or gDNA.

Original data processing: Researchers report that nucleated cell counts were estimated from reference gene primer amplification. Sequencing was performed with immunoSEQ multiplex PCR; in TCRdb, only in-frame clones are kept and a portion is missing. Clone size and V and J calls were adopted from that table, with D and trimming inferred from the DNA. Of around 280,000 clones in the sample, about 90% were seen once. Germline CDR1 SQVTM, CDR2 ANQGSEA. This CDR3 is built from 13 residues. V lost 6 bases, J lost 3 bases, and 5 bases stayed unmatched. The chain carries TRBV29-1 and TRBJ1-2; 9 positions match TRBD1. The material sequenced was peripheral blood. The clonotype originates from a woman in her 30s who had recovered from COVID-19. CDR3 nucleotides: TGCAGCGTACTCAGGGACAGGGACTATGGCTACACCTTC. Translating it yields CSVLRDRDYGYTF. Together with reference TRBV29-1 and TRBJ1-2, the CDR3 gives the full variable domain: SAVISQKPSRDICQRGTSLTIQCQVDSQVTMMFWYRQQPGQSLTLIATANQGSEATYESGFVIDKFPISRPNLTFSTLTVSNMSPEDSSIYLCSVLRDRDYGYTFGSGTRLTVV.